These 2 T cell receptor beta chains were all obtained from the same sample, sequenced in a study of cytomegalovirus exposure and HLA in healthy donors. PCR used 60 Vbeta primers and 13 Jbeta primers. The data were produced by immunoSEQ multiplex PCR, yet TCRdb's version contains in-frame clones alone and is incomplete. Of around 190,000 clones listed, around 80% are singletons. Material: PBMCs. These receptors all stem from a woman in her forties or fifties in good health and CMV-seronegative.

This chain joins TRBV10-2 and TRBJ2-5; D ambiguous. V was pared by 10 bases and J by 5 bases, with 14 bases between. Germline CDR1 and CDR2: WSHSY and SAAADI. The CDR3 runs to 12 residues. The CDR3 here is CATASGGETQYF. CDR3 bases: TGCGCCACGGCGTCGGGTGGGGAGACCCAGTACTTC.

CDR3 amino acids: CASSLAGDAPNNEQFF. CDR3 bases: TGTGCCAGCAGCTTGGCCGGGGATGCGCCGAACAATGAGCAGTTCTTC. This sequence joins TRBV5-6 and TRBJ2-1, with D possibly being TRBD2 (5 bases). This CDR3 has 16 amino acids. V was shortened by 0 bases and J by 5 bases, with 15 bases between the two germline ends. CDR1 SGHDT and CDR2 YYEEEE come from the germline V gene.